What follows describes a single T cell receptor (beta chain). Its antigen is currently unknown. The sample is drawn from a study of CXCR3-negative and CXCR3-positive naive CD8 T cells. Whole-study findings and limits: Both naive subsets showed comparably high diversity, and memory CD8+ cells showed much lower diversity. The TRBV-TRBJ usage of naive CXCR3-negative and CXCR3-positive cells was similar, but that of memory cells differed.

Germline-derived CDR1 and CDR2 are SEHNR and FQNEAQ (reference sequence). CDR3 length: 12 residues. The TRB libraries of cDNA were built by UMI-labeled 5' RACE. TCRdb reprocessed the 5' RACE reads; each CDR3 protein has one entry and no DNA is given. The repertoire table contains approximately 60,000 distinct CDR3 sequences. The chain uses TRBV7-9 and TRBJ2-5. The sequenced sample was memory CD8+ T cells from blood. This TCR was recovered from a human donor in good health. Some clones in this sample may be carry-over from other donors' samples. This CDR3 reads CASKSGEETQYF.